The 20 T cell receptor beta chains given below trace back to one sample, sequenced in a study of cytotoxic CD8 clonotypes in ibrutinib-treated CLL. The assay was immunoSEQ multiplex PCR, and TCRdb's table has in-frame clones only and misses some. The sample yields about 270,000 clones, 60% to 80% seen once. The source was PBMCs, collected at disease progression, from a patient treated with ibrutinib. These TCRs come from a human donor with chronic lymphocytic leukemia.

The gene calls are TRBV11-2 and TRBJ1-6, with D possibly TRBD1 on 6 matching bases. Trimming shortened V by 5 bases and J by 13 bases, and 27 bases separated the two germline ends. The CDR3 covers 17 residues. The germline gives CDR1 SGHAT, CDR2 FQNNGV. CDR3 residues: CASSNRGGDPRKRPLHF. For the CDR3, the DNA is TGTGCCAGCAGCAACCGAGGGGGGGACCCCCGGAAGAGGCCCCTCCACTTT. The variable domain in full, with the rest retrieved from reference TRBV11-2 and TRBJ1-6, is EAGVAQSPRYKIIEKRQSVAFWCNPISGHATLYWYQQILGQGPKLLIQFQNNGVVDDSQLPKDRFSAERLKGVDSTLKIQPAKLEDSAVYLCASSNRGGDPRKRPLHFGNGTRLTVT.

This clone was recorded a few times. The chain links TRBV4-3 to TRBJ1-5; D might be TRBD1 (5 bases). Germline lookup yields CDR1 LGHNA and CDR2 YSLEER. The V and J ends lost 0 bases and 1 base respectively, with 7 bases between them. CDR3 length: 15 residues. Here the CDR3 DNA reads TGCGCCAGCAGCCAAGACTACAGGAGCAATCAGCCCCAGCATTTT. Residues: CASSQDYRSNQPQHF.

This chain joins TRBV28 and TRBJ2-7, with D possibly being TRBD1 (5 bases). This CDR3 region has 11 residues. The V end was cut by 7 bases, the J end by 3 bases, with 7 bases between. Germline V gene lookup returns CDR1 MDHEN and CDR2 SYDVKM. CDR3: CASNQGYEQYF. CDR3 nucleotides: TGTGCCAGCAACCAGGGCTACGAGCAGTACTTC.

V gene TRBV27 combines with J gene TRBJ2-1; 9 bases line up with TRBD2. The CDR3 is 16 amino acids. J lost 2 bases, V lost 5 bases, and 7 bases had no gene match. Germline V gives CDR1 MNHEY, CDR2 SMNVEV (reference sequence). This CDR3 reads CASSPRLAGAYNEQFF. As DNA, the CDR3 is TGTGCCAGCAGTCCCCGGTTAGCGGGGGCCTACAATGAGCAGTTCTTC.

The rearrangement joins TRBV15 to TRBJ2-1, with D perhaps matching TRBD1 (6 bases). The V end was cut by 2 bases, the J end by 4 bases, with 12 bases between. The germline gives CDR1 LNHNV, CDR2 YYDKDF (reference sequence). The CDR3 runs to 15 residues. Here the CDR3 DNA reads TGTGCCACCAGCAGATCAGGGGACCGTTACAATGAGCAGTTCTTC. It codes for CATSRSGDRYNEQFF.

Only a few counts were recorded for this clone. The chain combines TRBV20-1 with TRBJ1-4; D gene uncertain. V was pared by 3 bases and J by 8 bases, with 7 bases between. The length of the CDR3 is 11 residues. Germline V CDR1 and CDR2: DFQATT, SNEGSKA (reference sequence). CDR3 amino acids: CSARLQEKLFF. DNA of the CDR3: TGCAGTGCTAGGCTACAGGAAAAACTGTTTTTT.

The chain couples TRBV6-5 to TRBJ1-4, with D unresolved. Germline V gene data show CDR1 as MNHEY and CDR2 as SVGAGI. Between the trimmed V and J ends, which lost 6 bases and 8 bases, there was a span of 7 bases. CDR3 length: 11 residues. Here the CDR3 reads CASRVGEKLFF. Here the CDR3 DNA reads TGTGCCAGCAGGGTTGGGGAAAAACTGTTTTTT.

CDR3 in DNA: TGTGCCAGCAGTGGAGGGACTAGCGGGACGCTTCCCTACGAGCAGTACTTC. Amino acids: CASSGGTSGTLPYEQYF. The chain has TRBV28 and TRBJ2-7, with TRBD2 matching 13 bases. Looked up from germline, CDR1 is MDHEN and CDR2 is SYDVKM. The ends lost 5 bases at V and 2 bases at J; junction bases unmatched: 9. This CDR3 is 17 amino acids long.

The V gene is TRBV6-6, the J gene TRBJ2-4; 7 bases align to TRBD2. The V and J ends lost 6 bases and 1 base, in that order; junction bases with no gene match: 3. The CDR3 consists of 14 residues. The germline V gene encodes CDR1 MNHNY and CDR2 SVGAGI (reference sequence). CDR3 sequence (DNA): TGTGCCAGCAGCCTGACTAGCGCCAAAAACATTCAGTACTTC. This sequence encodes CASSLTSAKNIQYF.

This clone was detected once. The V gene is TRBV19, the J gene TRBJ1-2; D gene uncertain. V dropped 1 base and J dropped 4 bases, with 16 bases sitting between them. The CDR3 extends over 16 amino acids. Germline V gene data show CDR1 as LNHDA and CDR2 as SQIVND (reference sequence). CDR3 in amino acids: CASSIAPAGALYGYTF. As DNA, the CDR3 is TGTGCCAGTAGTATAGCCCCTGCAGGAGCCCTCTATGGCTACACCTTC.

The chain couples TRBV11-3 to TRBJ2-7, with D possibly being TRBD1 or TRBD2 (5 bases each). The CDR3 spans 13 residues. Trimming removed 4 bases from V and 5 bases from J, with 12 bases in between. Germline loops: CDR1 SGHNT, CDR2 YENEEA. Here the CDR3 DNA reads TGTGCCAGCAGCTCGTGGGGGAGCGACGAGCAGTACTTC. It encodes CASSSWGSDEQYF.

This clone showed up just once. This chain connects TRBV9 to TRBJ2-7; TRBD2 matches 7 bases. Trimming cost V 0 bases and J 0 bases; bases outside gene matches: 3. CDR1 is SGDLS and CDR2 is YYNGEE in the germline V gene. The CDR3 totals 15 residues. Here the CDR3 DNA reads TGTGCCAGCAGCGTAGAAGGCGGGAGCTCCTACGAGCAGTACTTC. Translating it yields CASSVEGGSSYEQYF.

The V call is TRBV19, the J call TRBJ1-6; 9 bases line up with TRBD1. V lost 5 bases and J lost 10; bases outside the gene matches: 9. CDR1 LNHDA and CDR2 SQIVND come from the germline V gene (reference sequence). There are 15 residues in the CDR3. CDR3 residues: CASSSRPGQGSPLHF. CDR3 bases: TGTGCCAGTAGTTCCCGTCCGGGACAGGGATCACCCCTCCACTTT. Looking up the rest from reference TRBV19 and TRBJ1-6 gives the full variable domain: DGGITQSPKYLFRKEGQNVTLSCEQNLNHDAMYWYRQDPGQGLRLIYYSQIVNDFQKGDIAEGYSVSREKKESFPLTVTSAQKNPTAFYLCASSSRPGQGSPLHFGNGTRLTVT.

A single count supports this clone. The genes are TRBV6-5 and TRBJ1-5; D not certain. V lost 6 bases, J lost 0 bases, and 12 bases lay in between. The CDR3 covers 15 residues. Germline-derived CDR1 and CDR2 are MNHEY and SVGAGI. Here the CDR3 DNA reads TGTGCCAGCAGACCGGACCGCACTAGCAATCAGCCCCAGCATTTT. It codes for CASRPDRTSNQPQHF.

V gene TRBV27 combines with J gene TRBJ1-3; no clear D. There are 13 residues in the CDR3. V was cut by 0 bases and J by 4 bases, with 4 bases left in between. Germline V lookup: CDR1 MNHEY, CDR2 SMNVEV (reference sequence). The CDR3 nucleotides read TGTGCCAGCAGTTTATCGGTGGGAAACACCATATATTTT. Protein product: CASSLSVGNTIYF.

This chain joins TRBV11-3 and TRBJ2-1; tentatively, D is TRBD1 (5 bases). Germline assignment: CDR1 SGHNT and CDR2 YENEEA. The CDR3 runs 15 residues. Deletions cut 5 bases from V and 4 bases from J, with 15 bases between. The CDR3 is CASSNTGTTYNEQFF. The DNA of the CDR3 is TGTGCCAGCAGCAATACAGGCACCACATACAATGAGCAGTTCTTC.

The chain has TRBV10-3 and TRBJ1-2, with D possibly matching TRBD1 (5 bases). V was trimmed by 6 bases and J by 7 bases, leaving 21 bases between them. The CDR3 is 15 residues long. Germline assignment: CDR1 ENHRY and CDR2 SYGVKD. CDR3 sequence (DNA): TGTGCCATCAGCGCCGGGACTTCTACCTTTGGTGGCTACACCTTC. Translating it yields CAISAGTSTFGGYTF.

The genes are TRBV6-5 and TRBJ2-7, with TRBD1 matching 10 bases. V shed 1 base and J 6 bases; nucleotides not matched to a gene: 9. Germline loops: CDR1 MNHEY, CDR2 SVGAGI. This CDR3 has 16 residues. DNA for the CDR3: TGTGCCAGCAGTTACTTCGCGGGACAGGGGATCCGCGAGCAGTACTTC. It yields the protein CASSYFAGQGIREQYF.

This clone was found a few times. The rearrangement joins TRBV6-6 to TRBJ1-1; 7 bases line up with TRBD1. This CDR3 has 13 residues. Per the germline V gene, CDR1 is MNHNY and CDR2 is SVGAGI (reference sequence). V dropped 6 bases and J dropped 4; count of bases not matched to a gene: 5. DNA of the CDR3: TGTGCCAGCAGAACCGACAGGGCCACTGAAGCTTTCTTT. This sequence encodes CASRTDRATEAFF.

The chain recombines TRBV11-2 with TRBJ2-3; 7 bases match TRBD1. Per germline, CDR1 SGHAT and CDR2 FQNNGV. The CDR3 is 14 residues long. Trimming cost V 4 bases and J 0 bases; bases outside gene matches: 1. The CDR3: CASSWGQSTDTQYF. Written as DNA, the CDR3 is TGTGCCAGCAGCTGGGGACAGAGCACAGATACGCAGTATTTT.